This T cell receptor beta chain was sequenced for a study of shared clonotypes between healthy human individuals. Assay execution proceeded at the deep level. Assay: immunoSEQ multiplex PCR; the TCRdb copy retains only in-frame clones and omits some. Among around 2.5 million clones listed, under 95% were seen once. The sample comprised naive CD4+ T cells from PBMCs. Subset: CD45RA+ positively selected. This sequence originates from a man between 18 and 29 years old in good health. Some clones in this sample may be carry-over from other donors' samples.

This CDR3 is CASRPGLATDTQYF. CDR3 nucleotides: TGTGCCAGCAGGCCGGGACTAGCAACAGATACGCAGTATTTT. The V and J genes are TRBV6-1 and TRBJ2-3; TRBD2 matches at 9 bases. After removal of 6 bases from V and 3 bases from J, the junction contained 4 bases not matched to a gene. The CDR3 covers 14 residues. CDR1 and CDR2 (germline): MNHNS, SASEGT.